These 11 T cell receptor beta chains were all obtained from the same sample, sequenced in a study of blood T cells in healthy people across ages. A sample-barcoded 5' primer and a J-beta primer mix were used in a second PCR of roughly 6 to 11 cycles. From the 5' RACE reads, TCRdb called clonotypes with MiXCR, one entry per CDR3 protein. The data show 600,000 to 1,000,000 distinct CDR3 sequences, nearly 60% seen once. Sequencing input: blood. The receptors come from a man younger than 40 in good health.

This clonotype turned up a few times. The chain uses TRBV29-1 and TRBJ1-2; TRBD1 matches at 9 bases. Germline loops: CDR1 SQVTM, CDR2 ANQGSEA. This CDR3 region has 13 residues. Losses at the gene ends were 4 bases for V and 7 bases for J; bases not matched to a gene: 7. CDR3 sequence: CSVGGQGIGGYTF. CDR3 nucleotide sequence: TGCAGCGTTGGGGGACAGGGAATCGGTGGCTACACCTTC.

The sample holds one count of this clonotype. This chain joins TRBV14 and TRBJ1-4; D gene ambiguous. Trimming cost V 4 bases and J 11 bases, with 8 bases left between them. Germline V gives CDR1 SGHDN, CDR2 FVKESK. This CDR3 contains 11 residues. Here the CDR3 reads CASSPLGKLFF. CDR3 bases: TGTGCCAGCAGCCCTCTTGGCAAACTGTTTTTT.

This clonotype was detected a few times. This chain uses TRBV9 with TRBJ2-6; D may correspond to TRBD1 or TRBD2 (5 bases each). V gave up 0 bases and J gave up 4 bases, with 11 bases separating them. The CDR3 contains 16 residues. Germline V lookup: CDR1 SGDLS, CDR2 YYNGEE. DNA for the CDR3: TGTGCCAGCAGCGTAGGGCCAGGGACCGGGGCCAACGTCCTGACTTTC. Amino acid sequence: CASSVGPGTGANVLTF.

This clonotype has only one observation. V is TRBV6-5 and J is TRBJ1-4, with D tentatively TRBD1 (6 bases). CDR3 length: 14 residues. Germline CDR1 and CDR2: MNHEY and SVGAGI. V lost 2 bases and J lost 8, with 12 bases in between. The CDR3 sequence is CASSYRGRGEKLFF. The CDR3 region has the DNA TGTGCCAGCAGTTACCGGGGCAGGGGCGAAAAACTGTTTTTT.

In its sample, this clonotype was seen a few times. The rearrangement joins TRBV12-3 or TRBV12-4 to TRBJ2-4; tentatively, D is TRBD1 or TRBD2 (6 bases each). The J call is in doubt because the DNA end fits TRBJ2-5 better. This CDR3 contains 13 residues. This CDR3 reads CASSFGGIETQYF. The CDR3 DNA reads TGTGCCAGCAGCTTCGGGGGCATTGAGACCCAGTACTTC.

Points on this clonotype: At one boundary the junction diverges from the germline segment, which might be a read error. CDR3 nucleotides: TGTGCCAGTAGCTTGCAGGGGAAAGCCAAAAACATTCAGTACTTC. As protein: CASSLQGKAKNIQYF. J is TRBJ2-4 and V is TRBV11-2; D possibly corresponds to TRBD1 (6 bases). Germline V CDR1 and CDR2: SGHAT, FQNNGV. The CDR3 is 15 residues long.

V and J are TRBV2 and TRBJ2-7, with a tentative D call TRBD2 (6 bases). V was pared by 3 bases and J by 5 bases, with 8 bases between. The CDR3 consists of 12 residues. In germline, CDR1 is SNHLY, CDR2 FYNNEI. The CDR3 region is CASSEWEDEQYF. CDR3 nucleotide sequence: TGTGCCAGCAGTGAGTGGGAGGACGAGCAGTACTTC. Drawing the rest from reference TRBV2 and TRBJ2-7, the complete variable domain is EPEVTQTPSHQVTQMGQEVILRCVPISNHLYFYWYRQILGQKVEFLVSFYNNEISEKSEIFDDQFSVERPDGSNFTLKIRSTKLEDSAMYFCASSEWEDEQYFGPGTRLTVT.

This clonotype occurred many times. The chain couples TRBV7-8 to TRBJ2-5; 12 bases are shared with TRBD1. After removal of 5 bases from V and 4 bases from J, the junction contained 8 bases not matched to a gene. The germline gives CDR1 SGHVS, CDR2 FQNEAQ. The CDR3 extends over 16 amino acids. The DNA of the CDR3 is TGTGCCAGCAGCCCTCGGGACAGGGGGCGCGGAGAGACCCAGTACTTC. This sequence encodes CASSPRDRGRGETQYF.

This clonotype was observed a few times. This chain links TRBV6-1 with TRBJ1-2; a weak D match, TRBD1 (6 bases). Germline V gene lookup returns CDR1 MNHNS and CDR2 SASEGT. This CDR3 has 15 residues. Trimming shortened V by 2 bases and J by 8 bases, and 18 bases separated the two germline ends. The DNA for the CDR3 is TGTGCCAGCAGTGAACGGATACAGGGTCTTTTAGGCTACACCTTC. Translation gives CASSERIQGLLGYTF.

This chain joins TRBV6-2 or TRBV6-3 and TRBJ2-7, with 7 bases identical to TRBD1. CDR3 length equals 15 residues. With 0 bases clipped from V and 3 bases from J, the junction kept 5 bases outside the gene matches. Germline CDR1 reads MNHEY; CDR2 reads SVGEGT. Here the CDR3 reads CASSYSDRTVYEQYF. The CDR3 DNA reads as TGTGCCAGCAGTTACTCGGACAGGACGGTCTACGAGCAGTACTTC.

This clonotype was seen at least ten times. This chain connects TRBV4-1 to TRBJ1-2, with D perhaps matching TRBD1 (6 bases). V lost 8 bases to trimming and J lost 5 bases, with 15 bases between them. Germline CDR1 is MGHRA and CDR2 is YSYEKL. This CDR3 spans 13 amino acids. CDR3 DNA: TGCGCCAGCTCCATAAGGACAGAGTATGGCTACACCTTC. This encodes CASSIRTEYGYTF.